This T cell receptor beta chain was captured by sequencing in a study of memory CD4+ T cells and cytomegalovirus serostatus (dated by TCRdb to the late 2010s). In terms of the full investigation: The cohort comprised around 35 healthy Belgian adults, 9 CMV seropositive and some 24 CMV seronegative. CD4+ memory TCRbeta repertoires of a Belgian cohort with known cytomegalovirus serostatus were sequenced in order to replicate a published TCR-based CMV serostatus classifier.

The paper's findings and limits, for the study overall: Of around 160 previously reported CMV-associated TCRbeta sequences, some 73 appeared in the CD4+ memory repertoires, each in one to five individuals. Only CD4+CD45RO+ memory cells were sequenced, unlike the original study, which covered naive and memory CD4+ and CD8+ populations. The results were interpreted as suggesting that the CMV-associated TCR signature is largely present in the CD4+ memory repertoire. For predicting CMV serostatus, the median bootstrapped AUC was approximately 0.95 using the original framework and approximately 0.91 using a US-trained random forest. On the Belgian cohort, the classifier built on the original framework reached a median bootstrapped AUC of around 0.96, with a 95% CI of 0.76-1.00.

Genomic DNA was extracted from sorted cells with the Quick-DNA Microprep Kit. Amplification of TCRbeta DNA was done with the immunoSEQ hsTCRbeta kit, following the protocol from the manufacturer. An Illumina MiSeq instrument was used to sequence the TCRbeta libraries. The original pipeline was this. Once out-of-frame sequences had been removed, 2,204,828 distinct TCRbeta sequences were left, which works out to an average of roughly 64,000 per individual. Each individual was scored according to the count of 150 or so previously reported CMV-associated TCRbeta sequences and the total productive distinct TCRbeta count. A beta-binomial model was reimplemented in Python, and random forests from scikit-learn, run with default parameters, were trained on data from the US cohort. Classifier performance on the Belgian cohort was summarized as median AUC with percentile confidence intervals calculated over 10,000 bootstrap iterations. TCRdb took this table from immuneACCESS and kept in-frame rearrangements with V and J called. Such tables lack part of the clones; where checked against another copy, unresolved V genes explain under half of the gap, and the rest is unexplained. The V and J calls and clone size are taken from that table; D and trimming were inferred from the DNA. The sample table records about 60,000 clones; around 77% of these occur just once. Together, the top ten hold 0.88% of the sample.

A FACSAria II was used to sort memory CD4+ T cells, defined as single viable CD3+CD4+CD8-CD45RO+ cells. To determine CMV serostatus, a Roche Elecsys assay was used that detects serum IgG against CMV pp150, pp28, p38 and p52. After thawing, total CD4+ T cells were enriched by positive selection with CD4 magnetic microbeads. The samples came from a different study that was designed specifically to examine the CD4+ T cell memory repertoire. Peripheral blood mononuclear cells were isolated and cryopreserved according to standard operating procedures, and serum was stored at -80 degrees C. Staining used CD3-PerCP (BW264/56), CD4-APC (RPA-T4), CD45RO-PE (UCHT1) and CD8-Pacific Orange (3B5) antibodies, with Sytox blue excluding non-viable cells. Concerning this clone: The clone's antigen remains unknown. Base qualities are not at hand, and no much larger clone is one base apart.

According to the germline V gene, CDR1 reads SGHDT and CDR2 reads YYEEEE. From the cysteine up to the phenylalanine, the CDR3 has a length of 15 residues. CDR3 DNA is the only sequence kept; it has 45 bases, read in frame from the first base. Trimming at the junction amounts to 2 bases on V and 0 bases on J, and the germline ends lie 10 bases apart. The specimen was memory CD4+ T cells from blood. The rearranged segments are TRBV5-6 and TRBJ2-3; the D segment could be TRBD1, given 5 matching bases. The sequence came from an adult in good health and CMV-seronegative. The CDR3 reads CASSFLGVSTDTQYF. The bases are TGTGCCAGCAGCTTCCTAGGGGTGAGCACAGATACGCAGTATTTT.